A selection of T cell receptor beta chains follows, all from one sample in a study of shared clonotypes between healthy human individuals. The repertoire was sequenced with immunoSEQ multiplex PCR; TCRdb's copy has only in-frame clones and lacks some. The sample lists millions of clones, just over 90% occurring once. Sequencing input: naive CD4+ T cells from PBMCs. These receptors came from a man between 18 and 29 years old in good health. Some clones in this sample may be carry-over from other donors' samples. CDR3s include the opening cysteine and the closing phenylalanine or tryptophan. A D gene is named only where the DNA matches it firmly. Rows may omit the clone size; those that give it use once, few, many or a size class.

>TRBJ2-7|TRBD1|TRBV28|.
CASHGQGLYEQYF
TGTGCCAGCCATGGACAGGGGCTCTACGAGCAGTACTTC
>TRBJ1-3|.|TRBV5-1|once
CASSLMLGNTIYF
TGCGCCAGCAGCTTGATGCTTGGAAACACCATATATTTT
>TRBJ2-7|.|TRBV30|.
CAWSHSLTEEQYF
TGTGCCTGGAGCCACTCACTGACAGAGGAGCAGTACTTC
>TRBJ2-3|.|TRBV30|.
CAWIAHGTDTQYF
TGTGCCTGGATTGCGCATGGGACAGATACGCAGTATTTT
>TRBJ1-1|TRBD1|TRBV18|.
CASSPGTGVAFF
TGTGCCAGCTCACCTGGGACAGGAGTAGCTTTCTTT
>TRBJ2-1|TRBD2|TRBV6-6|.
CASSYGLAGGNEQFF
TGTGCCAGCAGTTATGGCCTAGCGGGAGGGAATGAGCAGTTCTTC
>TRBJ1-1|.|TRBV11-1|.
CASSPRGRGQNTEAFF
TGTGCCAGCAGCCCACGGGGTCGGGGGCAGAACACTGAAGCTTTCTTT
>TRBJ1-2|.|TRBV7-8|.
CASSLGGGSGYTF
TGTGCCAGCAGCTTAGGTGGAGGGAGTGGCTACACCTTC
>TRBJ2-2|TRBD1|TRBV2|.
CASRDRSSRGELFF
TGTGCCAGCAGGGACAGGTCATCCCGAGGGGAGCTGTTTTTT
>TRBJ1-3|TRBD1|TRBV7-9|.
CASSPGQLGNTIYF
TGTGCCAGCAGCCCGGGACAGCTAGGAAACACCATATATTTT
>TRBJ2-6|TRBD1|TRBV5-4|.
CASTRTGGGSGANVLTF
TGTGCCAGCACCCGGACAGGGGGCGGGTCTGGGGCCAACGTCCTGACTTTC
>TRBJ2-1|.|TRBV5-1|.
CASSFLGRQVNEQFF
TGCGCCAGCAGCTTTTTGGGCCGCCAGGTGAATGAGCAGTTCTTC
>TRBJ2-3|.|TRBV19|.
CASSIERGSFADTQYF
TGTGCCAGTAGTATCGAAAGAGGGTCTTTCGCAGATACGCAGTATTTT
>TRBJ1-1|.|TRBV18|.
CASCSGTANEAFF
TGTGCCAGCTGCTCCGGGACGGCCAATGAAGCTTTCTTT
>TRBJ1-2|TRBD1|TRBV29-1|.
CSVTPRTGFNYGYTF
TGCAGCGTTACCCCCAGGACAGGGTTTAACTATGGCTACACCTTC
>TRBJ1-5|TRBD1|TRBV19|.
CASSSTGGSNQPQHF
TGTGCCAGTAGTTCGACAGGGGGTAGCAATCAGCCCCAGCATTTT
>TRBJ1-2|.|TRBV6-5|.
CASRRPQGPGYGYTF
TGTGCCAGCAGACGTCCCCAGGGGCCGGGCTATGGCTACACCTTC
>TRBJ2-7|TRBD2|TRBV4-2|.
CASSNIIGTRGGEQYF
TGTGCCAGCAGCAACATTATCGGGACTAGAGGTGGCGAGCAGTACTTC
>TRBJ2-2|.|TRBV4-3|.
CASSQVRGSTGELFF
TGCGCCAGCAGCCAAGTTCGTGGGAGTACCGGGGAGCTGTTTTTT
>TRBJ2-7|.|TRBV28|.
CASSFFQGRGSYEQYF
TGTGCCAGCAGTTTTTTTCAGGGGCGCGGATCCTACGAGCAGTACTTC
>TRBJ2-7|.|TRBV5-1|.
CASSLVSGSNYEQYF
TGCGCCAGCAGCTTGGTCTCCGGGTCTAACTACGAGCAGTACTTC
>TRBJ1-2|.|TRBV5-1|.
CASSPGPGGRYTF
TGCGCCAGCAGCCCAGGACCTGGGGGGCGCTACACCTTC
>TRBJ2-1|.|TRBV10-3|.
CAISDSGTTNEQFF
TGTGCCATCAGTGACTCCGGGACAACTAATGAGCAGTTCTTC
>TRBJ1-5|TRBD1|TRBV27|.
CASSLPPRTGGLSNQPQHF
TGTGCCAGCAGTTTACCCCCACGGACAGGGGGCCTTAGCAATCAGCCCCAGCATTTT
>TRBJ1-2|.|TRBV7-3|.
CASSYTGRGGYTF
TGTGCCAGCAGCTACACAGGGCGGGGTGGCTACACCTTC
>TRBJ2-1|.|TRBV21-1|.
CASSTYRGRLWNEQFF
TGTGCCAGCAGCACGTACAGGGGCCGCTTGTGGAATGAGCAGTTCTTC
>TRBJ1-5|.|TRBV27|.
CASSYRRGNQPQHF
TGTGCCAGCAGTTATCGGAGGGGGAATCAGCCCCAGCATTTT
>TRBJ2-2|.|TRBV7-3|.
CASGTGRNTGELFF
TGTGCCAGTGGCACAGGGAGGAACACCGGGGAGCTGTTTTTT
>TRBJ1-2|.|TRBV5-1|.
CASSLAGQSYGYTF
TGCGCCAGCAGCTTGGCCGGACAGTCCTATGGCTACACCTTC
>TRBJ2-4|.|TRBV28|.
CASSPAGTNLNIQYF
TGTGCCAGCAGTCCGGCCGGGACAAACCTAAACATTCAGTACTTC
>TRBJ2-7|.|TRBV28|.
CASSLLGPLYEQYF
TGTGCCAGCAGTTTATTGGGACCGCTCTACGAGCAGTACTTC
>TRBJ2-7|.|TRBV10-3|.
CATFERGDYEQYF
TGTGCCACCTTTGAACGCGGAGACTACGAGCAGTACTTC